The T cell receptor (beta chain) under discussion was sequenced for a study of CD4 T cells in relation to SARS-CoV-2 and coronaviruses. Study-level findings and limits: Roughly three fifths of donors had memory CD4+ clonotypes crossrecognizing SARS-CoV-2 and common cold coronavirus spike. The cross-reactivity analysis covered only spike protein, not other viral proteins.

Trimming stripped 7 bases from V and 7 bases from J, with 14 bases between. The CDR3 has 12 residues. Comments on this clone: No antigen is known for it.

Only in-frame clones appear in the TCRdb table, and some are missing; sequencing was by immunoSEQ multiplex PCR. The sample consists of 40,000 or so clones, more than 65% of them appearing once. This receptor was identified in an adult with COVID-19. V and J are TRBV23-1 and TRBJ2-7; TRBD1 is a possible D gene (6 bases). TRBV23-1 is identified as an open reading frame with a role that is uncertain. Sequencing input: naive CD4+ T cells from PBMCs, cultured in vitro. Subset indicated: naive CD4+ T cells isolated by negative enrichment. CDR3 sequence reads: CASNPPQGEQYF. For the CDR3, the DNA is TGCGCCAGCAACCCCCCACAGGGTGAGCAGTACTTC.